The 2 T cell receptor beta chains given below trace back to one sample, sequenced in a study of cytomegalovirus exposure and HLA in healthy donors. PCR involved 60 Vbeta and 13 Jbeta primers. The method was immunoSEQ multiplex PCR; TCRdb's version includes in-frame clones alone and lacks a portion of them. The sample records roughly 100,000 clones, around 61% being singletons. Sequenced sample: PBMCs. Source of these receptors: a woman aged 50 to 60 in good health and CMV-seronegative.

The chain has TRBV19 and TRBJ1-2; 7 bases map to TRBD1. The CDR3 loop spans 12 amino acids. CDR1 and CDR2 from the germline V gene are LNHDA and SQIVND (reference sequence). With V trimmed by 7 bases and J by 2 bases, 1 base remained unmatched. The CDR3 sequence: CASMTGNYGYTF. CDR3 nucleotides: TGTGCCAGTATGACAGGGAACTATGGCTACACCTTC.

This chain joins TRBV28 and TRBJ1-2; 8 bases map to TRBD1. The V segment lost 5 bases and the J segment 7 bases; nucleotides outside the gene matches: 6. The CDR3 has 13 residues. In germline, CDR1 is MDHEN, CDR2 SYDVKM. The CDR3, as DNA: TGTGCCAGCAGTCTCCAGGGGGCAGCTGGCTACACCTTC. This encodes CASSLQGAAGYTF.